This T cell receptor (beta chain) was found in a study of T cell changes during pregnancy in multiple sclerosis. TCRdb's table, derived via immunoSEQ multiplex PCR, lists solely in-frame clones and lacks some. The profile shows approximately 100,000 clones, 90% to 95% of them singletons. CDR3 length equals 15 residues. Trimming took 0 bases from V and 3 from J, leaving 12 bases between them. Germline-derived CDR1 and CDR2 are MNHEY and SVGAGI. The sequences come from peripheral blood, collected in the third trimester of pregnancy. The clonotype originates from a female donor with multiple sclerosis, enrolled in a pregnancy study. The chain employs TRBV6-5 and TRBJ2-7; D might be TRBD2 (6 bases). The CDR3: CASSYSGGLNYEQYF. The DNA of the CDR3 is TGTGCCAGCAGTTACTCTGGGGGACTGAACTACGAGCAGTACTTC.